These 16 T cell receptor beta chains originate from one sample sequenced in a study of CD8+CD57+ T cells in acquired aplastic anemia. The TCR beta profiling, which covered VDJ combination and CDR3 sequence, was carried out using genomic DNA as the template. TCRdb re-derived calls from the reads in MiXCR, one entry per CDR3 protein. The table lists roughly 80,000 distinct CDR3 sequences, roughly two thirds of them singletons. Sequencing was done on patients that had shown CD8+CD57+ cell expansion by flow cytometry. Sequencing input: sorted CD4+, CD8+, or CD8+CD57+ T cells (not recorded which) from PBMCs. These receptors originate from a human donor with aplastic anemia.

J is TRBJ2-4 and V is TRBV7-8; TRBD1 matches at 7 bases. J was trimmed by 5 bases and V by 5 bases; bases with no gene match: 3. Looked up from germline, CDR1 is SGHVS and CDR2 is FQNEAQ. The CDR3 consists of 13 residues. CDR3 sequence (DNA): TGTGCCAGCAGCCAGGACAGGCAAAACATTCAGTACTTC. Amino acids: CASSQDRQNIQYF. The complete variable domain, with remaining parts taken from reference TRBV7-8 and TRBJ2-4, reads GAGVSQSPRYKVAKRGQDVALRCDPISGHVSLFWYQQALGQGPEFLTYFQNEAQLDKSGLPSDRFFAERPEGSVSTLKIQRTQQEDSAVYLCASSQDRQNIQYFGAGTRLSVL.

The V and J genes are TRBV20-1 and TRBJ1-4, with D unclear. V was clipped by 5 bases and J by 0 bases, with 13 bases between them. Per the germline V gene, CDR1 is DFQATT and CDR2 is SNEGSKA (reference sequence). This CDR3 region has 15 residues. The CDR3 region is CSALSLFATNEKLFF. The CDR3 DNA follows: TGCAGTGCTCTCTCTCTATTTGCAACTAATGAAAAACTGTTTTTT.

The chain recombines TRBV19 with TRBJ2-7; tentatively, D is TRBD2 (6 bases). This CDR3 region has 14 residues. With 0 bases removed from V and 5 bases from J, the gap between germline ends came to 11 bases. Germline V CDR1 and CDR2: LNHDA, SQIVND (reference sequence). The CDR3 spells CASSIDGGANEQYF. As DNA, the CDR3 is TGTGCCAGTAGTATAGACGGAGGGGCCAACGAGCAGTACTTC.

This rearrangement joins TRBV7-2 to TRBJ1-5, with unresolved D. CDR3 length: 15 amino acids. V lost 6 bases and J lost 3, with 15 bases in between. Per germline, CDR1 SGHTA and CDR2 FQGNSA. CDR3 DNA: TGTGCCAGCAGTAGTTCTGGGAGGGACAATCAGCCCCAGCATTTT. Its translation: CASSSSGRDNQPQHF.

The chain uses TRBV25-1 and TRBJ1-4; D unclear. CDR1 MGHDK and CDR2 SYGVNS come from the germline V gene. CDR3 length: 15 residues. The germline V and J ends were trimmed by 6 bases and 4 bases, with 15 bases remaining between them. The CDR3 reads CASSLALHLNEKLFF. The CDR3 nucleotides read TGTGCCAGCAGCTTAGCTTTACACCTTAATGAAAAACTGTTTTTT.

V is TRBV2 and J is TRBJ1-1; D unresolved. CDR1 and CDR2 (germline): SNHLY, FYNNEI. V dropped 6 bases and J dropped 7 bases, with 21 bases sitting between them. This CDR3 is built from 15 residues. The CDR3 DNA is TGTGCCAGCAGGAGGTCGGTCGGGCGTGATGTTGAAGCTTTCTTT. This translates into CASRRSVGRDVEAFF.

This clonotype appeared a few times. V usage is TRBV10-3 and J usage is TRBJ1-5; D is uncertain. V was clipped by 4 bases and J by 1 base, with 8 bases between them. The CDR3 extends over 14 amino acids. Looked up from germline, CDR1 is ENHRY and CDR2 is SYGVKD. CDR3 sequence: CAISVVQSNQPQHF. CDR3 in DNA: TGTGCCATCAGTGTCGTGCAGAGCAATCAGCCCCAGCATTTT.

This rearrangement joins TRBV24-1 to TRBJ1-1; no reliable D call. The V end lost 4 bases, the J end lost 5 bases, and 10 bases lay between the germline ends. Germline CDR1 and CDR2: KGHDR and SFDVKD. The CDR3 totals 13 residues. The CDR3 is CATSDGSLTEAFF. The CDR3 region has the DNA TGTGCCACCAGTGACGGTTCGTTGACTGAAGCTTTCTTT.

The sample holds a few counts of this clonotype. The CDR3 DNA is TGTGCCAGCAGCTTAGTTAGGGACAATGAGCAGTTCTTC. Encoded protein: CASSLVRDNEQFF. This chain uses TRBV7-2 with TRBJ2-1, with unresolved D. This CDR3 contains 13 residues. Trimming pared 1 base from V and 5 bases from J, leaving 6 bases between. Germline V gives CDR1 SGHTA, CDR2 FQGNSA.

J is TRBJ2-7 and V is TRBV5-1; maybe TRBD1 (6 bases). CDR1 is SGHRS and CDR2 is YFSETQ in the germline V gene. This CDR3 spans 15 amino acids. Trimming cost V 3 bases and J 7 bases, with 20 bases left between them. CDR3 sequence reads: CASSYRDTFPQEQYF. The CDR3 coding sequence is TGCGCCAGCAGCTACCGGGACACCTTCCCTCAGGAGCAGTACTTC.

This chain uses TRBV12-3 or TRBV12-4 with TRBJ1-2; D unclear. The CDR3 spans 12 residues. V was clipped by 6 bases and J by 6 bases, with 11 bases between them. The CDR3 coding sequence is TGTGCCAGCAGACAACTCCGAGATGGCTACACCTTC. This encodes CASRQLRDGYTF.

For this clonotype: The junction differs from germline at one of its ends, possibly a read error. This chain joins TRBV7-8 and TRBJ2-3; a weak D match, TRBD2 (5 bases). The CDR3 spans 16 residues. Germline CDR1 SGHVS, CDR2 FQNEAQ. The CDR3: CASSLDGSAVTDTQYF. Here the CDR3 DNA reads TGTGCCAGCAGCTTAGATGGTAGCGCGGTCACAGATACGCAGTACTTT. The entire variable domain, with the rest obtained from reference TRBV7-8 and TRBJ2-3, is as follows: GAGVSQSPRYKVAKRGQDVALRCDPISGHVSLFWYQQALGQGPEFLTYFQNEAQLDKSGLPSDRFFAERPEGSVSTLKIQRTQQEDSAVYLCASSLDGSAVTDTQYFGPGTRLTVL.

The chain is built from TRBV7-3 and TRBJ2-1; TRBD1 is a possible D gene (7 bases). The CDR3 totals 12 residues. Trimming stripped 6 bases from V and 9 bases from J, with 12 bases between. In germline, CDR1 is SGHTA, CDR2 FQGTGA. For the CDR3, the DNA is TGTGCCAGCAGACACAGGGGAGGTGAGCAGTTCTTC. Amino acid sequence: CASRHRGGEQFF.

The chain joins TRBV19 to TRBJ1-2; no definite D call. Trimming cost V 6 bases and J 4 bases, with 9 bases left between them. CDR1 is LNHDA and CDR2 is SQIVND in the germline V gene (reference sequence). The CDR3 loop spans 12 amino acids. CDR3 region: CASRIRTYGYTF. The CDR3 coding sequence is TGTGCCAGTAGAATCCGGACCTATGGCTACACCTTC.

Remarks on this clonotype: Germline is not matched at one junction end, which may reflect a read error. This rearrangement joins TRBV7-7 to TRBJ2-1; D possibly corresponds to TRBD2 (5 bases). The germline gives CDR1 SSHAT, CDR2 FNYEAQ (reference sequence). The CDR3 runs 13 residues. CDR3 loop: CASSSAGYNEQFF. CDR3 nucleotides: TGTGCTAGCAGCTCGGCGGGCTACAATGAGCAGTTCTTC.

This clonotype has a handful of counts. The chain couples TRBV2 to TRBJ1-5; D ambiguous. V dropped 4 bases and J dropped 3 bases, with 10 bases sitting between them. Germline V gene sequence: CDR1 SNHLY, CDR2 FYNNEI. CDR3 length equals 14 residues. The CDR3 nucleotides read TGTGCCAGCAGTGGAGGCGGTTCCAATCAGCCCCAGCATTTT. This gives the protein CASSGGGSNQPQHF. Full variable domain (outside the CDR3, taken from reference TRBV2 and TRBJ1-5): EPEVTQTPSHQVTQMGQEVILRCVPISNHLYFYWYRQILGQKVEFLVSFYNNEISEKSEIFDDQFSVERPDGSNFTLKIRSTKLEDSAMYFCASSGGGSNQPQHFGDGTRLSIL.